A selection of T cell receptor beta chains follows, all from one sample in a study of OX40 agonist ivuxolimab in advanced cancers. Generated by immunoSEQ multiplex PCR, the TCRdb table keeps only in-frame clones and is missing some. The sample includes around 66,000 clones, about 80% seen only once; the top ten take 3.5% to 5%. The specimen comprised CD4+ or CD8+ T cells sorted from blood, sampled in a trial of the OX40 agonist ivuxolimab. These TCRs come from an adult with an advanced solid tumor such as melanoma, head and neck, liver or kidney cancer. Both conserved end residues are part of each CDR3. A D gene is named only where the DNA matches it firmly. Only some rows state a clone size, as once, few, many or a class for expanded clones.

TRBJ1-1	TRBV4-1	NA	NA	TGCGCCAGCAGCCAACTAAGTCCAGGGGCTGAAGCTTTCTTT	CASSQLSPGAEAFF
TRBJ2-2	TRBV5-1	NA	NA	TGCGCCAGCAGCTTGGGAGGAAGAAGCACCGGGGAGCTGTTTTTT	CASSLGGRSTGELFF
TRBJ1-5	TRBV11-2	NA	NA	TGTGCCAGCAGCGGAGCCTGGAATCAGCCCCAGCATTTT	CASSGAWNQPQHF
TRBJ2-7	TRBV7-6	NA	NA	TGTGCCAGCAGCCCCGCCGGGACCAACTACGAGCAGTACTTC	CASSPAGTNYEQYF
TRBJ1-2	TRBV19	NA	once	TGTGCCAGTAGAGAGGGGGGCCCGGGGAGCGGCTACACCTTC	CASREGGPGSGYTF
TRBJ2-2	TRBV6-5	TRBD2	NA	TGTGCCAGCAGTTATCCGGGGGGGCGAGGCGGGGAGCTGTTTTTT	CASSYPGGRGGELFF
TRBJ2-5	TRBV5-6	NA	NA	TGTGCCAGCAGCTTGGCGGGCGTTCAAGAGACCCAGTACTTC	CASSLAGVQETQYF
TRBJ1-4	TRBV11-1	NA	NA	TGTGCCAGCAGCTTAGACCGGAGCGGGGGTAGGATTTTT	CASSLDRSGGRIF
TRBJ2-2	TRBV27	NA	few	TGTGCCAGCAGCCCCCTCGACACGAACACCGGGGAGCTGTTTTTT	CASSPLDTNTGELFF
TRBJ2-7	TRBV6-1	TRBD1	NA	TGTGCCAGCAGTGCCTCGGGACAGGGGGTGCCCTACGAGCAGTACTTC	CASSASGQGVPYEQYF
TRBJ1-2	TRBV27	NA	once	TGTGCCAGCAGGCGGCACAACGGTAACTATGGCTACACCTTC	CASRRHNGNYGYTF
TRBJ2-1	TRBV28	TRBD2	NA	TGTGCCAGCAGTTTACCCATTCGGAGCTCGGGACTAGCGGGGGGACATGAGCAGTTCTTC	CASSLPIRSSGLAGGHEQFF
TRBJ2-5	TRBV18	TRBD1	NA	TGTGCCAGCTCACCCGAGGGACAGATCCTTCAAGAGACCCAGTACTTC	CASSPEGQILQETQYF
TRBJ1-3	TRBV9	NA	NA	TGTGCCAGCAGCGTACAGAGCTCTGGAAACACCATATATTTT	CASSVQSSGNTIYF
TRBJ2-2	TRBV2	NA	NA	TGTGCCAGCGTAGGACTAAGGAACACCGGGGAGCTGTTTTTT	CASVGLRNTGELFF
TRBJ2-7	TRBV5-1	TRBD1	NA	TGCGCCAGCAGCTTTGCAGGGGGAAGCTACGAGCAGTACTTC	CASSFAGGSYEQYF
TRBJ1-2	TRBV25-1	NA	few	TGTGCCAGCAGTGAATTCGGGGGGCTAGACTACACCTTC	CASSEFGGLDYTF
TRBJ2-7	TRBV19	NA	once	TGTGCCAGTAGTATGCAGTGGAGCTCCTACGAGCGGTACTTC	CASSMQWSSYERYF
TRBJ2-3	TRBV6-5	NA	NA	TGTGCCAGCAGTGACGCACATGGGTCAGATACGCAGTATTTT	CASSDAHGSDTQYF
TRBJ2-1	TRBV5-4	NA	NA	TGTGCCAGCAGCTTGGATCTGGTGCCCAATGAGCAGTTCTTC	CASSLDLVPNEQFF
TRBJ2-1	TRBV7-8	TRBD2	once	TGTGCCACCAGAGGGGCGGGGGGCTACAATGAGCAGTTCTTC	CATRGAGGYNEQFF
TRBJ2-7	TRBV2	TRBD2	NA	TGTGCCAGCAGTGAATCTAGCGGGCACTCGGTCGAGCAGTACTTC	CASSESSGHSVEQYF
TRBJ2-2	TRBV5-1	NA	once	TGCGCCAGCACCCCCATCCAGGGAAACACCGGGGAGCTGTTTTTT	CASTPIQGNTGELFF
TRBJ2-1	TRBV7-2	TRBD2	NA	TGTGCCAGCAGCTCCGAAGGGCGGGGGAGCCCGATCAGGGAGCAGTTCTTC	CASSSEGRGSPIREQFF
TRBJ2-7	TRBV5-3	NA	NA	TGTGCCAGAAGCTTGGTCAGGGTTGCCTACGAGCAGTACTTC	CARSLVRVAYEQYF
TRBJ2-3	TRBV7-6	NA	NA	TGTGCCAGCAGCCTCGAGGACCCGCATACGCAGTATTTT	CASSLEDPHTQYF
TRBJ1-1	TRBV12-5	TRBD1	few	TGTGCTAGTGGTTTGATAGACAGGGGGCGACGGACTGAAGCTTTCTTT	CASGLIDRGRRTEAFF
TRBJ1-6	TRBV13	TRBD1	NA	TGTGCCAGCAGCCCGGACAGGGGGAATTCACCCCTCCACTTT	CASSPDRGNSPLHF
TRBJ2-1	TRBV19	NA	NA	TGTGCCAGTAGTACCTACCGGGGGAATGAGCAGTTCTTC	CASSTYRGNEQFF
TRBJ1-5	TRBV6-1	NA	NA	TGTGCCAGCAGTGCCCCGGGGAGGGGACTTAGCAATCAGCCCCAGCATTTT	CASSAPGRGLSNQPQHF
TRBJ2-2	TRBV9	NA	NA	TGTGCCAGCAGCGTAGGGAGCGGGGAGCTGTTTTTT	CASSVGSGELFF
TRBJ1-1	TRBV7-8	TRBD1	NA	TGTGCCAGCAGCATACGGGGACAGGGTAACACTGAAGCTTTCTTT	CASSIRGQGNTEAFF
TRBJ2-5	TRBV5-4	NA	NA	TGTGCCAGCAGCTTATCTCGCGAGACCCAGTACTTC	CASSLSRETQYF
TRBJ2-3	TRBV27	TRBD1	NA	TGTGCCAGCAGTTTATCGATCCCAGGGGGATCCTACACAGATACGCAGTATTTT	CASSLSIPGGSYTDTQYF
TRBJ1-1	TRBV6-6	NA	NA	TGTGCCAGCCACTTTACGGGCACCCACACTGAAGCTTTCTTT	CASHFTGTHTEAFF
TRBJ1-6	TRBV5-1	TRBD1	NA	TGCGCCAGCAGCCTAACCGGGACAGGAGAGGGTTCACCCCTCCACTTT	CASSLTGTGEGSPLHF
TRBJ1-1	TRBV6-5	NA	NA	TGTGCCAGCCTGGGGGGGTTGGGGACTGAAGCTTTCTTT	CASLGGLGTEAFF
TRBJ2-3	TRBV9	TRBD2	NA	TGTGCCAGCAGCGTGCTAGCGGGGAATACGCAGTATTTT	CASSVLAGNTQYF
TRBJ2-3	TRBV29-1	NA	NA	TGCAGCGTAGGAAGGGGGGGGGATACGCAGTATTTT	CSVGRGGDTQYF
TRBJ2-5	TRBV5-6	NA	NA	TGTGCCAGCAGCTTTTCAGGAGCTGGGCCCCAAGAGACCCAGTACTTC	CASSFSGAGPQETQYF
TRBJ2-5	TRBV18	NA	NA	TGTGCCAGCTCACCACAGGGATTCGGGACCGGTCAAGAGACCCAGTACTTC	CASSPQGFGTGQETQYF
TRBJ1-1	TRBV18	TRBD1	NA	TGTGCCAGCTCACCCCCGACAGGGAGTAACACTGAAGCTTTCTTT	CASSPPTGSNTEAFF
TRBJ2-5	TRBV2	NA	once	TGTGCCAGCAGGGGGCCGCCTCAAGAGACCCAGTACTTC	CASRGPPQETQYF
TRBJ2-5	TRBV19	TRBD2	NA	TGTGCCAGTAGTGCCCCGACTAGCGGGGTGGAGACCCAGTACTTC	CASSAPTSGVETQYF
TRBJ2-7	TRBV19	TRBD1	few	TGTGCCAGTAGTACGGGCGTCAGGGGGCGCGACGAGCAGTACTTC	CASSTGVRGRDEQYF
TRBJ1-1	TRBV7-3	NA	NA	TGTGCCAGCAGCTTAACGGGGGCCACTGAAGCTTTCTTT	CASSLTGATEAFF
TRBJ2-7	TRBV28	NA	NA	TGTGCCAGCAGTTTATTTACTCCAGGGTCCGAGCAGTACTTC	CASSLFTPGSEQYF
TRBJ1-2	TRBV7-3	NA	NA	TGTGCCAGCAGCTTATCTGGGACGGACTATGGCTACACCTTC	CASSLSGTDYGYTF
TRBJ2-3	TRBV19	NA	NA	TGTGCCAGTTCGACAGGAAGTATTGCAGATACGCAGTATTTT	CASSTGSIADTQYF
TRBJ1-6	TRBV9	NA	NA	TGTGCCAGCAGCGTAGGCGGGGGTGGTGGTAATTCACCCCTCCACTTT	CASSVGGGGGNSPLHF
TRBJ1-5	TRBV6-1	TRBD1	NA	TGTGCCAGCAGTGGACAGGGCTCGACTTATAGCAATCAGCCCCAGCATTTT	CASSGQGSTYSNQPQHF
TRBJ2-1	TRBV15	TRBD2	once	TGTGCCACCAGCAGAGATTGGCGGACTAGCGGCTCCTACAATGAGCAGTTCTTC	CATSRDWRTSGSYNEQFF